This entry lists 24 T cell receptor beta chains sequenced from one sample in a study of neoadjuvant anti-PD-1 for oral cavity cancer. Profiled with immunoSEQ multiplex PCR; TCRdb holds only in-frame clones, not every one. There are about 42,000 clones in the sample; around 79% occur only once, and 4.8% lies in the top ten. As to time point: after neoadjuvant nivolumab, at surgical resection. This material consisted of PBMCs, taken after nivolumab (anti-PD-1) treatment. The origin of the receptors is a person aged 35-80 years with oral cavity squamous cell carcinoma.

This sequence joins TRBV2 and TRBJ1-2, with D perhaps TRBD1 (5 bases). Trimming removed 6 bases from V and 1 base from J, with 9 bases in between. Germline assignment: CDR1 SNHLY and CDR2 FYNNEI. The CDR3 has 13 amino acids. The CDR3 DNA reads as TGTGCCAGCAGCCTCGGGGGTAACTATGGCTACACCTTC. Protein product: CASSLGGNYGYTF.

Concerning this clone itself: Mismatch with germline at one junction end may stem from a read error. This chain links TRBV2 with TRBJ2-3, with unresolved D. CDR3 length: 12 residues. Germline values: CDR1 SNHLY, CDR2 FYNNEI. The CDR3 loop reads CASREGPTPQYF. CDR3 sequence (DNA): TGTGCCAGCAGGGAAGGACCCACCCCGCAGTATTTT.

V usage is TRBV19 and J usage is TRBJ1-1; 7 positions match TRBD1. This CDR3 comprises 16 residues. Germline CDR1 and CDR2: LNHDA and SQIVND (reference sequence). V was clipped by 5 bases and J by 8 bases; unmatched bases: 17. CDR3 in amino acids: CASSPLLGGGQSEAFF. The DNA of the CDR3 is TGTGCCAGTAGTCCCCTCCTGGGGGGGGGACAGTCCGAAGCTTTCTTT.

The J gene is TRBJ1-3, the V gene TRBV19; the D gene is possibly TRBD1 (5 bases). Germline loops: CDR1 LNHDA, CDR2 SQIVND (reference sequence). V lost 8 bases and J lost 4, with 12 bases in between. This CDR3 is 13 amino acids long. In DNA form, the CDR3 reads TGTGCCAGTGCACGGGGGAGAGGAAACACCATATATTTT. This gives the protein CASARGRGNTIYF.

This sequence joins TRBV7-9 and TRBJ1-2; a weak D match, TRBD1 (5 bases). In germline, CDR1 is SEHNR, CDR2 FQNEAQ (reference sequence). The CDR3 length is 15 residues. The ends were cut back, 1 base at V and 0 bases at J, with 9 bases in the middle. The chain's CDR3 is CASSLVQAANYGYTF. The CDR3 region has the DNA TGTGCCAGCAGCTTAGTACAGGCCGCTAACTATGGCTACACCTTC.

This sequence joins TRBV11-2 and TRBJ2-1; D possibly corresponds to TRBD2 (5 bases). Trimming left V 6 bases short and J 2 bases short, with 17 bases between. CDR1 and CDR2 (germline): SGHAT, FQNNGV. The CDR3 has 16 residues. CDR3 protein: CASRLLRGRTYNEQFF. In DNA form, the CDR3 reads TGTGCCAGCAGGTTACTACGAGGGAGAACCTACAATGAGCAGTTCTTC.

This chain connects TRBV6-5 to TRBJ2-1, with 8 bases that match TRBD2. Trimming at V came to 6 bases and at J to 12 bases, leaving 16 bases not matched to a gene. Germline V gene sequence: CDR1 MNHEY, CDR2 SVGAGI. This CDR3 has 15 amino acids. Here the CDR3 reads CASRGSGRANLGQFF. CDR3 nucleotide sequence: TGTGCCAGCAGGGGGTCCGGGAGGGCCAATCTGGGGCAGTTCTTC.

This sequence joins TRBV9 and TRBJ2-7; tentative D call: TRBD2 (6 bases). Germline CDR1 reads SGDLS; CDR2 reads YYNGEE. V dropped 4 bases and J dropped 6 bases, with 26 bases sitting between them. The CDR3 has 17 amino acids. CDR3 amino acids: CASSPNPGTPVVGEQYF. The CDR3, as DNA: TGTGCCAGCAGCCCCAATCCGGGGACTCCCGTGGTTGGCGAGCAGTACTTC.

The CDR3 sequence is CASRAGTGGYGYTF. For the CDR3, the DNA is TGTGCCAGCAGGGCGGGGACAGGGGGGTATGGCTACACCTTC. J is TRBJ1-2 and V is TRBV7-2, with 11 nucleotides matching TRBD1. V shed 6 bases and J 5 bases; nucleotides not matched to a gene: 5. The CDR3 has 14 residues. Germline V gene sequence: CDR1 SGHTA, CDR2 FQGNSA.

The J gene is TRBJ1-2, the V gene TRBV7-9; TRBD1 matches at 7 bases. Germline CDR1 reads SEHNR; CDR2 reads FQNEAQ (reference sequence). This CDR3 contains 14 residues. V shed 6 bases and J 5 bases; nucleotides not matched to a gene: 9. The DNA for the CDR3 is TGTGCCAGCAGTCCCCGGGACAGCATATATGGCTACACCTTC. Translating it yields CASSPRDSIYGYTF.

The chain uses TRBV27 and TRBJ2-7, with TRBD2 identical over 7 bases. This CDR3 spans 13 amino acids. V trimming: 6 bases; J trimming: 5 bases; junction bases outside the gene matches: 7. Germline V CDR1 and CDR2: MNHEY, SMNVEV (reference sequence). The CDR3 nucleotides read TGTGCCAGCAGCCAGTCAGGGACTAACGAGCAGTACTTC. Translated: CASSQSGTNEQYF.

The chain employs TRBV19 and TRBJ2-3, with D perhaps being TRBD1 or TRBD2 (5 bases each). V lost 5 bases and J 5 bases, leaving 14 bases between the germline ends. The CDR3 spans 14 residues. Germline values: CDR1 LNHDA, CDR2 SQIVND (reference sequence). CDR3: CASSPAGTGDTQYF. Here the CDR3 DNA reads TGTGCCAGTAGTCCCGCCGGGACGGGAGATACGCAGTATTTT.

The chain recombines TRBV10-3 with TRBJ1-4; TRBD1 aligns across 10 bases. The germline gives CDR1 ENHRY, CDR2 SYGVKD. This CDR3 comprises 15 residues. The trim removed 2 bases at V and 8 bases at J, leaving 5 bases unmatched. The CDR3 DNA is TGTGCCATCAGTGAGACCTCGGACAGGGGGGAAAAACTGTTTTTT. As protein: CAISETSDRGEKLFF.

The rearrangement uses TRBV7-8 and TRBJ1-3, with a weak D call TRBD1 (5 bases). Germline V lookup: CDR1 SGHVS, CDR2 FQNEAQ. The length of the CDR3 is 13 residues. Trimming stripped 1 base from V and 8 bases from J, with 9 bases between. The CDR3 region has the DNA TGTGCCAGCAGCTTAGAGGGACGGGACACCATATATTTT. Its protein product is CASSLEGRDTIYF.

This clone was counted once. CDR3 region: CASSPPVTGQGWSPLHF. The CDR3 coding sequence is TGTGCCAGCTCACCACCGGTTACTGGACAGGGGTGGTCACCCCTCCACTTT. V gene TRBV18 combines with J gene TRBJ1-6, with 9 bases identical to TRBD1. V lost 0 bases, J lost 10 bases, and 10 bases stayed unmatched. The CDR3 has 17 residues. The germline gives CDR1 KGHSH, CDR2 LQKENI.

CDR3 nucleotide sequence: TGTGCCAGCAGTGATACTACCGGAAAAGAGACCCAGTACTTC. The encoded protein is CASSDTTGKETQYF. The chain links TRBV6-1 to TRBJ2-5; D ambiguous. The CDR3 extends over 14 amino acids. Trimming shortened V by 3 bases and J by 3 bases, and 11 bases separated the two germline ends. Germline V lookup: CDR1 MNHNS, CDR2 SASEGT.

V and J are TRBV18 and TRBJ2-4; D is unclear. The CDR3 totals 14 residues. V gave up 1 base and J gave up 5 bases, with 9 bases separating them. CDR1 is KGHSH and CDR2 is LQKENI in the germline V gene. The chain's CDR3 is CASSPLPAENIQYF. The CDR3 nucleotides are TGTGCCAGCTCACCACTACCGGCCGAAAACATTCAGTACTTC.

The chain carries TRBV11-2 and TRBJ1-1; D not resolved. The ends were cut back, 2 bases at V and 1 base at J, with 11 bases in the middle. The CDR3 sequence is 15 residues long. In germline, CDR1 is SGHAT, CDR2 FQNNGV. For the CDR3, the DNA is TGTGCCAGCAGCTTAAGGACTACGACGAACACTGAAGCTTTCTTT. It codes for CASSLRTTTNTEAFF.

This rearrangement joins TRBV11-2 to TRBJ2-5; TRBD2 agrees at 14 bases. The CDR3 loop spans 16 amino acids. V was clipped by 6 bases and J by 3 bases; unmatched bases: 6. Germline V CDR1 and CDR2: SGHAT, FQNNGV. The CDR3: CASRPGTSGGEETQYF. The CDR3 coding sequence is TGTGCCAGCAGGCCCGGGACTAGCGGGGGAGAAGAGACCCAGTACTTC.

The chain joins TRBV7-8 to TRBJ2-1; TRBD1 matches at 11 bases. J gave up 8 bases and V 5 bases, and 8 bases lay outside the gene matches. Germline CDR1 is SGHVS and CDR2 is FQNEAQ. The CDR3 is made up of 15 amino acids. CDR3 nucleotides: TGTGCCAGCAGCCCCCCCGGACAGGGGGCTTATGAGCAGTTCTTC. Its translation: CASSPPGQGAYEQFF.

V is TRBV10-2 and J is TRBJ2-3, with D tentatively TRBD2 (6 bases). CDR1 WSHSY and CDR2 SAAADI come from the germline V gene. Trimming took 8 bases from V and 4 from J, leaving 19 bases between them. The CDR3 has 15 residues. CDR3 region: CASQTGSGFADTQYF. The CDR3 DNA is TGCGCCAGCCAGACCGGGAGTGGTTTTGCAGATACGCAGTATTTT.

About this clone: The sample contains more than one DNA sequence encoding this CDR3. The V gene is TRBV28, the J gene TRBJ2-7, with 11 bases aligning to TRBD2. V lost 3 bases and J lost 2; bases outside the gene matches: 3. The CDR3 has 15 amino acids. Germline-derived CDR1 and CDR2 are MDHEN and SYDVKM. CDR3 DNA: TGTGCCAGCAGTTTTCTAGCGGGAGGCGCCTACGAGCAGTACTTC. Protein: CASSFLAGGAYEQYF.

This chain connects TRBV5-1 to TRBJ2-2; no clear D. This CDR3 is built from 14 residues. Trimming removed 5 bases from V and 2 bases from J, with 10 bases in between. Germline assignment: CDR1 SGHRS and CDR2 YFSETQ. CDR3 coding DNA: TGCGCCAGCAGACCGGACCTAAACACCGGGGAGCTGTTTTTT. This sequence encodes CASRPDLNTGELFF.

The chain carries TRBV5-1 and TRBJ2-1, with 10 bases lining up with TRBD1. Germline assignment: CDR1 SGHRS and CDR2 YFSETQ. V dropped 0 bases and J dropped 3; count of bases not matched to a gene: 3. CDR3 length: 16 amino acids. This CDR3 is CASSLAGTGVYNEQFF. CDR3 DNA sequence: TGCGCCAGCAGCTTGGCTGGGACAGGGGTCTACAATGAGCAGTTCTTC. The variable domain in full, completed from reference TRBV5-1 and TRBJ2-1, reads KAGVTQTPRYLIKTRGQQVTLSCSPISGHRSVSWYQQTPGQGLQFLFEYFSETQRNKGNFPGRFSGRQFSNSRSEMNVSTLELGDSALYLCASSLAGTGVYNEQFFGPGTRLTVL.